The 17 T cell receptor beta chains presented below share a single source sample, sequenced in a study of blood T cell repertoires in COVID-19. Profiled with immunoSEQ multiplex PCR; TCRdb holds only in-frame clones, not every one. Altogether some 170,000 clones are present, approximately 80% being singletons, with the ten largest covering 15%. The sequenced sample was PBMCs or T cells enriched from blood (not recorded which). The origin of the receptors is a man aged 50-59 years who had recovered from COVID-19.

This chain connects TRBV7-9 to TRBJ1-3, with D maybe TRBD1 (5 bases). CDR3 length: 14 residues. V gave up 1 base and J gave up 4 bases, with 8 bases separating them. In germline, CDR1 is SEHNR, CDR2 FQNEAQ (reference sequence). CDR3 amino acids: CASSLGQRGNTIYF. The CDR3 nucleotides read TGTGCCAGCAGCTTAGGACAGCGCGGAAACACCATATATTTT.

In DNA, the CDR3 is TGCGCCAGCAGCTTGGAGGGGATACAGAACACTGAAGCTTTCTTT. Protein: CASSLEGIQNTEAFF. This chain links TRBV5-1 with TRBJ1-1; D is perhaps TRBD1 (5 bases). Germline CDR1 and CDR2: SGHRS and YFSETQ. This CDR3 is 15 amino acids long. V was trimmed by 0 bases and J by 1 base, leaving 10 bases between them.

The chain employs TRBV19 and TRBJ2-2; TRBD1 aligns across 8 bases. The V gene end was trimmed by 7 bases and the J gene end by 5 bases; junction bases not matched to a gene: 6. The CDR3 is 14 amino acids. The germline CDR1 and CDR2 sequences are LNHDA and SQIVND (reference sequence). The DNA of the CDR3 is TGTGCCAGTACCACGACAGGGGATACCGGGGAGCTGTTTTTT. Its translation: CASTTTGDTGELFF.

The count of this clone is one. The J gene is TRBJ2-2, the V gene TRBV29-1; 13 bases are a match to TRBD2. Per the germline V gene, CDR1 is SQVTM and CDR2 is ANQGSEA. This CDR3 spans 18 amino acids. V trimming: 0 bases; J trimming: 4 bases; junction bases outside the gene matches: 8. This chain's CDR3 is CSVEDRTSGGASTGELFF. The CDR3 DNA sequence: TGCAGCGTTGAAGATCGCACTAGCGGGGGGGCCAGCACCGGGGAGCTGTTTTTT.

The gene calls are TRBV6-5 and TRBJ1-2; TRBD1 matches at 9 bases. V was pared by 6 bases and J by 7 bases, with 12 bases of the junction left unmatched. CDR1 and CDR2 from the germline V gene are MNHEY and SVGAGI. CDR3 size: 15 residues. CDR3 DNA: TGTGCCAGCAGGCCCACAGGGGGCGCGAAGTTTGGCTACACCTTC. It encodes CASRPTGGAKFGYTF.

The chain employs TRBV3-1 (or the pseudogene TRBV3-2) and TRBJ1-1, with a weak D call TRBD1 (6 bases). The germline V and J ends were trimmed by 2 bases and 6 bases, with 10 bases remaining between them. The CDR3 has 13 residues. Per the germline V gene, CDR1 is LGHDT and CDR2 is YNNKEL (reference sequence). CDR3 amino acids: CASSQLQGSEAFF. CDR3 DNA: TGTGCCAGCAGCCAATTACAGGGCTCTGAAGCTTTCTTT.

J is TRBJ2-7 and V is TRBV5-1, with 10 bases identical to TRBD1. This CDR3 contains 15 residues. CDR1 is SGHRS and CDR2 is YFSETQ in the germline V gene. With 6 bases clipped from V and 4 bases from J, the junction kept 10 bases outside the gene matches. In nucleotides, the CDR3 is TGCGCCAGCAAGTTGGAGGGACAGGGGTATTACGAGCAGTACTTC. Translation gives CASKLEGQGYYEQYF.

This rearrangement joins TRBV9 to TRBJ1-3; D not certain. In germline, CDR1 is SGDLS, CDR2 YYNGEE. The length of the CDR3 is 17 residues. V shed 2 bases and J shed 0 bases, with 15 bases lying between them. In nucleotides, the CDR3 is TGTGCCAGCAGCGTCTCACCCACTCGGAGCTCTGGAAACACCATATATTTT. Protein sequence: CASSVSPTRSSGNTIYF.

The rearrangement joins TRBV19 to TRBJ1-5; the match to TRBD1 covers 11 bases. Per the germline V gene, CDR1 is LNHDA and CDR2 is SQIVND (reference sequence). The CDR3 spans 15 residues. Germline trimming cut 7 bases from V and 4 bases from J; bases unmatched to any gene: 6. Here the CDR3 DNA reads TGTGCCAGTACCGACGGGACAGGGGGAAATCAGCCCCAGCATTTT. Encoded protein: CASTDGTGGNQPQHF. Full variable domain (missing parts from reference TRBV19 and TRBJ1-5): DGGITQSPKYLFRKEGQNVTLSCEQNLNHDAMYWYRQDPGQGLRLIYYSQIVNDFQKGDIAEGYSVSREKKESFPLTVTSAQKNPTAFYLCASTDGTGGNQPQHFGDGTRLSIL.

This clone was seen only once. The chain employs TRBV5-1 and TRBJ1-4, with a tentative D call TRBD1 (6 bases). The germline V gene encodes CDR1 SGHRS and CDR2 YFSETQ. Trimming removed 4 bases from V and 7 bases from J, with 14 bases in between. The CDR3 is 14 amino acids. CDR3 coding DNA: TGCGCCAGCAGCATCGACAGGTCTATTGAAAAACTGTTTTTT. This encodes CASSIDRSIEKLFF. Full variable domain (rest looked up from reference TRBV5-1 and TRBJ1-4): KAGVTQTPRYLIKTRGQQVTLSCSPISGHRSVSWYQQTPGQGLQFLFEYFSETQRNKGNFPGRFSGRQFSNSRSEMNVSTLELGDSALYLCASSIDRSIEKLFFGSGTQLSVL.

This clone was observed a handful of times. The chain couples TRBV3-1 (or the pseudogene TRBV3-2) to TRBJ2-3, with 7 bases fitting TRBD1. Trimming at V came to 4 bases and at J to 3 bases, leaving 13 bases not matched to a gene. The CDR3 extends over 17 amino acids. Germline loops: CDR1 LGHDT, CDR2 YNNKEL (reference sequence). For the CDR3, the DNA is TGTGCCAGCAGCCTTGTATATCGGACAGGAGGTACAGATACGCAGTATTTT. This translates into CASSLVYRTGGTDTQYF.

This clone came up once. The rearrangement uses TRBV27 and TRBJ2-5; 10 nucleotides line up with TRBD1. Germline CDR1 reads MNHEY; CDR2 reads SMNVEV (reference sequence). Germline trimming cut 4 bases from V and 5 bases from J; bases unmatched to any gene: 7. The CDR3 runs to 15 residues. The CDR3 region has the DNA TGTGCCAGCAGTTCAGGACAGGGGGTCGGCGAGACCCAGTACTTC. Amino acids: CASSSGQGVGETQYF.

Only one count was recorded for this clone. The CDR3 DNA reads as TGTGCCAGCAGCGTACGGTCGCTTGCCTTACTGAATGAGCAGTTCTTC. It specifies CASSVRSLALLNEQFF. The V call is TRBV9, the J call TRBJ2-1, with D hard to call. CDR1 is SGDLS and CDR2 is YYNGEE in the germline V gene. The CDR3 has 16 residues. Trimming took 1 base from V and 7 from J, leaving 18 bases between them.

The rearrangement joins TRBV7-8 to TRBJ2-1, with TRBD1 matching 8 bases. The CDR3 is 15 amino acids. Germline V gene data show CDR1 as SGHVS and CDR2 as FQNEAQ. The J segment lost 7 bases and the V segment lost 3 bases, leaving 8 bases of the junction unmatched. The CDR3 DNA follows: TGTGCCAGCAGCTTCGTCAGGGGGCTGCGGAATGAGCAGTTCTTC. Translating it yields CASSFVRGLRNEQFF.

The chain couples TRBV7-3 to TRBJ1-2; the D gene is possibly TRBD1 (5 bases). The CDR3 is 16 residues long. V was trimmed by 1 base and J by 0 bases, leaving 12 bases between them. In germline, CDR1 is SGHTA, CDR2 FQGTGA. The chain's CDR3 is CASSLRGDATNYGYTF. The CDR3 nucleotides read TGTGCCAGCAGCTTAAGGGGCGATGCTACTAACTATGGCTACACCTTC.

The V and J genes are TRBV30 and TRBJ1-6, with D uncertain. The V end lost 3 bases, the J end lost 9 bases, and 18 bases lay between the germline ends. The germline V gene encodes CDR1 GTSNPN and CDR2 SVGIG (reference sequence). The CDR3 is 15 amino acids. DNA of the CDR3: TGTGCCTGGAGGCCCCCCTATCGCGGCGCTTCACCCCTCCACTTT. It is translated as CAWRPPYRGASPLHF.

This chain joins TRBV19 and TRBJ1-5, with unresolved D. Germline CDR1 is LNHDA and CDR2 is SQIVND (reference sequence). The V end lost 5 bases, the J end lost 2 bases, and 13 bases lay between the germline ends. The CDR3 is 15 residues long. CDR3 amino acids: CASSSRRSGNQPQHF. For the CDR3, the DNA is TGTGCCAGTAGTTCCCGAAGAAGCGGCAATCAGCCCCAGCATTTT.